These T cell receptor beta chains were read from a single sample in a study of blood T cell repertoires in COVID-19. Assay: immunoSEQ multiplex PCR; the TCRdb copy retains only in-frame clones and omits some. The table lists over 300,000 clones, 90% of them singletons. Sequencing used peripheral blood. The receptors stem from a man younger than 35 with active or convalescent COVID-19. Each CDR3 is given with its conserved first and last residue. A D gene is named only where the DNA matches it firmly. A row's size may be missing; if present it is once, few, many or a size class.

D gene | J gene | V gene | clone size | CDR3 length | CDR3 protein | CDR3 DNA
- | TRBJ1-4 | TRBV15 | once | 15 | CATRGGQNWNEKLFF | TGTGCCACCAGAGGAGGACAGAACTGGAATGAAAAACTGTTTTTT
TRBD1 | TRBJ1-2 | TRBV5-4 | - | 14 | CASSFFQGAYGYTF | TGTGCCAGCAGCTTTTTCCAGGGGGCGTATGGCTACACCTTC
- | TRBJ2-7 | TRBV28 | - | 9 | CATGYEQYF | TGTGCCACGGGGTACGAGCAGTACTTC
- | TRBJ1-6 | TRBV5-6 | - | 14 | CASSLGQTNSPLHF | TGTGCCAGCAGCTTGGGACAGACCAATTCACCCCTCCACTTT
TRBD1 | TRBJ1-2 | TRBV28 | - | 16 | CASSGTRGSSNYGYTF | TGTGCCAGCAGCGGGACCAGGGGGAGTTCTAACTATGGCTACACCTTC
- | TRBJ2-1 | TRBV7-6 | - | 17 | CASSLPFVAPGIGEQFF | TGTGCCAGCAGCTTACCCTTCGTTGCACCCGGTATCGGTGAGCAGTTCTTC
- | TRBJ1-2 | TRBV29-1 | - | 12 | CSVEGLGAGYTF | TGCAGCGTTGAAGGGCTAGGGGCGGGCTACACCTTC
TRBD1 | TRBJ1-3 | TRBV29-1 | - | 14 | CSTLTGSSGNTIYF | TGCAGCACTTTGACAGGGAGCTCTGGAAACACCATATATTTT
TRBD1 | TRBJ2-5 | TRBV6-6 | - | 15 | CASSRPGQGKETQYF | TGTGCCAGCAGTCGACCGGGACAGGGTAAAGAGACCCAGTACTTC
TRBD1 | TRBJ1-3 | TRBV9 | - | 17 | CASSVGGQDASGNTIYF | TGTGCCAGCAGCGTGGGGGGACAGGATGCCTCTGGAAACACCATATATTTT
- | TRBJ2-1 | TRBV18 | - | 14 | CASSPGSSYNEQFF | TGTGCCAGCTCACCAGGGAGCTCCTACAATGAGCAGTTCTTC
- | TRBJ2-7 | TRBV9 | - | 15 | CASSSGGGRLYEQYF | TGTGCCAGCAGCTCAGGGGGAGGCCGGTTATACGAGCAGTACTTC
TRBD1 | TRBJ1-1 | TRBV3-1/TRBV3-2 | - | 13 | CASSQDRGTEAFF | TGTGCCAGCAGCCAAGACAGGGGGACTGAAGCTTTCTTT
TRBD1 | TRBJ1-2 | TRBV6-1 | - | 15 | CASSDNRDSPYGYTF | TGTGCCAGCAGTGACAACCGGGACAGCCCCTACGGCTACACCTTC
- | TRBJ2-4 | TRBV9 | - | 13 | CASSVGILDIQYF | TGTGCCAGCAGCGTAGGGATTCTAGACATTCAGTACTTC
TRBD1 | TRBJ1-3 | TRBV11-2 | - | 15 | CASSSDSGGGNTIYF | TGTGCCAGCAGCTCAGACTCAGGGGGCGGAAACACCATATATTTT